These T cell receptor beta chains were read from a single sample in a study of cytomegalovirus exposure and HLA in healthy donors. Sequencing used immunoSEQ multiplex PCR; TCRdb keeps in-frame clones, though not all of them. This sample has 150,000 to 200,000 clones, with roughly 80% found just once. Sample: PBMCs. Every receptor here comes from a woman aged 45 to 65 in good health and CMV-seronegative. Each CDR3 is given with its conserved first and last residue. The order of the fields is D gene, clone size, CDR3 length, J gene, V gene, CDR3 protein, CDR3 DNA. D genes are given only for firm matches. Clone sizes are given selectively: once, few, many, or a class where the clone is expanded.

d_call: NA
clone_size: once
cdr3_length: 14
j_call: TRBJ2-7
v_call: TRBV5-6
cdr3_aa: CASSLGQSLGEQYF
cdr3_nt: TGTGCCAGCAGCTTGGGACAGTCATTGGGGGAGCAGTACTTC

d_call: NA
clone_size: NA
cdr3_length: 15
j_call: TRBJ2-7
v_call: TRBV19
cdr3_aa: CASSTYQGGRYEQYF
cdr3_nt: TGTGCCAGTAGTACCTACCAGGGGGGTAGGTACGAGCAGTACTTC

d_call: TRBD1
clone_size: NA
cdr3_length: 16
j_call: TRBJ1-1
v_call: TRBV7-8
cdr3_aa: CASSLHDRGLNHEAFF
cdr3_nt: TGTGCCAGCAGCCTGCACGACAGGGGGCTTAACCATGAAGCTTTCTTT

d_call: NA
clone_size: NA
cdr3_length: 13
j_call: TRBJ1-1
v_call: TRBV7-8
cdr3_aa: CASSLGQNTEAFF
cdr3_nt: TGTGCCAGCAGCTTAGGGCAGAACACTGAAGCTTTCTTT

d_call: NA
clone_size: once
cdr3_length: 15
j_call: TRBJ1-1
v_call: TRBV7-2
cdr3_aa: CASSPEIGVDTEAFF
cdr3_nt: TGTGCCAGCAGCCCCGAGATAGGGGTGGACACTGAAGCTTTCTTT

d_call: NA
clone_size: NA
cdr3_length: 13
j_call: TRBJ2-1
v_call: TRBV6-5
cdr3_aa: CASSYSLALEQFF
cdr3_nt: TGTGCCAGCAGTTACTCTCTAGCTCTTGAGCAGTTCTTC

d_call: TRBD1
clone_size: NA
cdr3_length: 18
j_call: TRBJ2-4
v_call: TRBV2
cdr3_aa: CASRGGTGGPVAKNIQYF
cdr3_nt: TGTGCCAGCAGGGGGGGAACAGGGGGACCGGTAGCCAAAAACATTCAGTACTTC

d_call: TRBD2
clone_size: NA
cdr3_length: 14
j_call: TRBJ2-3
v_call: TRBV27
cdr3_aa: CASSLDLGGDTQYF
cdr3_nt: TGTGCCAGCAGTTTAGATCTGGGGGGGGATACGCAGTATTTT

d_call: TRBD1
clone_size: NA
cdr3_length: 15
j_call: TRBJ2-1
v_call: TRBV7-9
cdr3_aa: CASSLAKGQGNEQFF
cdr3_nt: TGTGCCAGCAGCTTAGCGAAGGGACAGGGCAATGAGCAGTTCTTC

d_call: TRBD1
clone_size: NA
cdr3_length: 15
j_call: TRBJ1-2
v_call: TRBV28
cdr3_aa: CASSVEQGAGYGYTF
cdr3_nt: TGTGCCAGCAGTGTAGAACAGGGGGCAGGCTATGGCTACACCTTC